This T cell receptor (beta chain) was observed in a study of CD8 T cells in cerebrospinal fluid in Alzheimer's disease. The study, taken as a whole, reports: Compared with controls, mild cognitive impairment or Alzheimer's disease patients showed higher maximum CSF clone percentages.

Measured by frequency, this clonotype is medium-sized. Its antigen is currently unknown. Profiling of CSF cells used 10X single-cell V(D)J plus 5' expression. TCRdb re-called the 10x single-cell sequencing reads and catalogs CDR3 proteins one per entry, DNA excluded. This repertoire includes approximately 480 distinct CDR3 sequences. Germline V gene sequence: CDR1 MNHEY, CDR2 SVGAGI. The CDR3 has 16 residues. V usage is TRBV6-5 and J usage is TRBJ2-2; the TRBD1 assignment by TCRdb is unverifiable without DNA. The sequenced sample was cerebrospinal fluid. The sequence was obtained from a human donor with Parkinson's disease. The CDR3 sequence: CASSLTRTANTGELFF.